The 24 T cell receptor beta chains below come from one sample, sequenced in a study of T cell changes during pregnancy in multiple sclerosis. Produced via immunoSEQ multiplex PCR; TCRdb's table is partial and in-frame only. The data show 35,000 to 45,000 clones, 80% to 95% seen once. This specimen consisted of CD4+ T cells from peripheral blood mononuclear cells, obtained in the third trimester of pregnancy. Every receptor here comes from a female donor with multiple sclerosis, enrolled in a pregnancy study.

The CDR3 coding sequence is TGTGCCAGCAGCCCTGGGACAGGGGGCGTTAAGAACACTGAAGCTTTCTTT. Residues: CASSPGTGGVKNTEAFF. The chain is built from TRBV9 and TRBJ1-1; 12 positions agree with TRBD1. This CDR3 contains 17 residues. Unmatched junction bases numbered 8, after V lost 4 bases and J lost 1 base. The germline V gene has CDR1 SGDLS and CDR2 YYNGEE.

CDR3 nucleotide sequence: TGCAGCGTTGACCCGGGGGGCACTGAAGCTTTCTTT. This translates into CSVDPGGTEAFF. V gene TRBV29-1 combines with J gene TRBJ1-1, with D possibly matching TRBD1 (5 bases). CDR1 is SQVTM and CDR2 is ANQGSEA in the germline V gene. Trimming took off 3 bases at V and 4 bases at J, with 9 bases between the two ends. This CDR3 comprises 12 residues.

The J gene is TRBJ2-5, the V gene TRBV6-1, with 11 bases aligning to TRBD1. Judging by the DNA end, TRBJ2-7 fits better; the J call may be wrong. The CDR3 has 15 residues. The germline V gene encodes CDR1 MNHNS and CDR2 SASEGT. In nucleotides, the CDR3 is TGTGCCAGCAGTGTAGGGACAGGGGGCTCCTACGAGCAGTACTTC. This translates into CASSVGTGGSYEQYF.

The chain employs TRBV5-1 and TRBJ2-7; D is unclear. Per germline, CDR1 SGHRS and CDR2 YFSETQ. V dropped 0 bases and J dropped 3 bases, with 10 bases sitting between them. The CDR3 is made up of 14 amino acids. The CDR3 DNA reads as TGCGCCAGCAGCTTGGCCCCAGCGAACTACGAGCAGTACTTC. Its translation: CASSLAPANYEQYF.

J is TRBJ2-2 and V is TRBV10-2; D perhaps matches TRBD2 (6 bases). The germline CDR1 and CDR2 sequences are WSHSY and SAAADI. The ends were cut back, 5 bases at V and 4 bases at J, with 17 bases in the middle. The CDR3 contains 16 residues. CDR3 sequence: CASSLAGPRGTGELFF. The CDR3 DNA reads as TGCGCCAGCAGTCTCGCGGGGCCGCGGGGCACCGGGGAGCTGTTTTTT.

This clone was detected only once. The V gene is TRBV18, the J gene TRBJ2-1; 13 bases are a match to TRBD2. CDR3 length: 15 amino acids. From germline, CDR1 is KGHSH and CDR2 LQKENI. V dropped 2 bases and J dropped 9; count of bases not matched to a gene: 4. Here the CDR3 DNA reads TGTGCCAGCTCACCAACTAGCGGGAGGGCGTCTGAGCAGTTCTTC. This sequence encodes CASSPTSGRASEQFF.

The chain couples TRBV28 to TRBJ2-6; TRBD1 matches 11 bases. Germline CDR1 and CDR2: MDHEN and SYDVKM. The CDR3 is 18 amino acids. With 2 bases clipped from V and 1 base from J, the junction kept 4 bases outside the gene matches. CDR3 nucleotide sequence: TGTGCCAGCAGTTTACGGACAGGGGGCGGATCTGGGGCCAACGTCCTGACTTTC. This codes for CASSLRTGGGSGANVLTF.

CDR3 in amino acids: CASSFGRGNTEAFF. The CDR3 nucleotides read TGTGCCAGCAGCTTTGGACGGGGGAACACTGAAGCTTTCTTT. J is TRBJ1-1 and V is TRBV7-2, with D unresolved. V dropped 3 bases and J dropped 1 base, with 9 bases sitting between them. Germline lookup yields CDR1 SGHTA and CDR2 FQGNSA. There are 14 residues in the CDR3.

The rearrangement joins TRBV5-4 to TRBJ2-2, with D maybe TRBD2 (5 bases). V was cut by 3 bases and J by 1 base, with 13 bases left in between. The germline V gene encodes CDR1 SGHNT and CDR2 YYREEE (reference sequence). This CDR3 spans 16 amino acids. DNA of the CDR3: TGTGCCAGCAGCTCGCCGGGGATGGGGAACACCGGGGAGCTGTTTTTT. This translates into CASSSPGMGNTGELFF.

The chain joins TRBV2 to TRBJ1-3, with 7 bases matching TRBD1. CDR3 size: 15 residues. CDR1 is SNHLY, CDR2 FYNNEI, per germline. The V and J ends lost 4 bases and 8 bases, in that order; junction bases with no gene match: 11. This CDR3 reads CASSGTGPLRDTIYF. The CDR3 nucleotides are TGTGCCAGCAGTGGGACAGGTCCTCTACGGGACACCATATATTTT.

This clone appeared once. The chain carries TRBV6-1 and TRBJ2-2, with D unresolved. Per the germline V gene, CDR1 is MNHNS and CDR2 is SASEGT. This CDR3 is 18 amino acids long. The V end lost 0 bases, the J end lost 0 bases, and 14 bases lay between the germline ends. In DNA form, the CDR3 reads TGTGCCAGCAGTGAAGCGCAGAGCAGCGCGGCGAACACCGGGGAGCTGTTTTTT. It yields the protein CASSEAQSSAANTGELFF.

The chain employs TRBV27 and TRBJ2-7; perhaps TRBD2 as D (6 bases). The V end was cut by 5 bases, the J end by 3 bases, with 17 bases between. CDR3 size: 15 residues. Germline V CDR1 and CDR2: MNHEY, SMNVEV (reference sequence). CDR3 nucleotides: TGTGCCAGCAGTCGAATGGGGGGACTTCGCTACGAGCAGTACTTC. It yields the protein CASSRMGGLRYEQYF.

V usage is TRBV9 and J usage is TRBJ1-1; 9 bases map to TRBD1. The CDR3 length is 15 residues. Germline V gene sequence: CDR1 SGDLS, CDR2 YYNGEE. The V segment lost 4 bases and the J segment 7 bases; nucleotides outside the gene matches: 11. DNA for the CDR3: TGTGCCAGCAGCCCCCGCCCCGGGACAGGGATTGAAGCTTTCTTT. Protein product: CASSPRPGTGIEAFF.

This sequence joins TRBV7-3 and TRBJ1-1, with D unresolved. V lost 0 bases, J lost 4 bases, and 6 bases lay in between. CDR1 and CDR2 from the germline V gene are SGHTA and FQGTGA. The CDR3 is 13 residues long. The CDR3 DNA reads as TGTGCCAGCAGCTTAACGCAGTCCACTGAAGCTTTCTTT. Translating it yields CASSLTQSTEAFF. The variable domain in full, completed from reference TRBV7-3 and TRBJ1-1, reads GAGVSQTPSNKVTEKGKYVELRCDPISGHTALYWYRQSLGQGPEFLIYFQGTGAADDSGLPNDRFFAVRPEGSVSTLKIQRTERGDSAVYLCASSLTQSTEAFFGQGTRLTVV.

The chain recombines TRBV14 with TRBJ2-5, with D tentatively TRBD2 (5 bases). The length of the CDR3 is 16 residues. V lost 4 bases to trimming and J lost 5 bases, with 20 bases between them. Germline values: CDR1 SGHDN, CDR2 FVKESK. DNA for the CDR3: TGTGCCAGCAGCCGCCGAGTGAGGGAGTTTTTGGAGACCCAGTACTTC. Translated, it gives CASSRRVREFLETQYF.

On this clone: Since a much larger clone is just one base distant, this may be a read error. The sample carries other DNA sequences with the same CDR3. The gene calls are TRBV15 and TRBJ2-7, with 7 bases aligning to TRBD1. Per germline, CDR1 LNHNV and CDR2 YYDKDF (reference sequence). The CDR3 covers 15 residues. The CDR3 nucleotides are TGTGCCACCAGCAGAGCGGGACAGCTCTCCTATGAGCAGTACTTC. This encodes CATSRAGQLSYEQYF.

This rearrangement joins TRBV18 to TRBJ2-5, with D perhaps TRBD1 (6 bases). The germline gives CDR1 KGHSH, CDR2 LQKENI. CDR3 length: 14 residues. V shed 3 bases and J shed 3 bases, with 11 bases lying between them. The CDR3: CASSPGNREETQYF. Written as DNA, the CDR3 is TGTGCCAGCTCACCGGGGAACAGGGAAGAGACCCAGTACTTC.

This clone has only a few counts. The chain has TRBV30 and TRBJ2-4, with 11 nucleotides matching TRBD1. Germline trimming cut 5 bases from V and 6 bases from J; bases unmatched to any gene: 3. The germline gives CDR1 GTSNPN, CDR2 SVGIG (reference sequence). The CDR3 contains 13 residues. The CDR3 nucleotides are TGTGCCTGGGGGACAGGGGGGAGAAACATTCAGTACTTC. Its protein product is CAWGTGGRNIQYF.

This chain links TRBV2 with TRBJ2-6; TRBD1 aligns across 8 bases. The V and J ends lost 4 bases and 12 bases, in that order; junction bases with no gene match: 14. CDR1 is SNHLY, CDR2 FYNNEI, per germline. This CDR3 spans 16 amino acids. The CDR3 loop is CASSGSGQGASRVLTF. DNA of the CDR3: TGTGCCAGCAGTGGATCTGGACAGGGAGCCTCTCGCGTCCTGACTTTC.

The rearrangement links TRBV5-1 to TRBJ1-3; D may be TRBD1 (5 bases). The CDR3 is made up of 15 amino acids. The ends were cut back, 0 bases at V and 4 bases at J, with 11 bases in the middle. Germline lookup yields CDR1 SGHRS and CDR2 YFSETQ. CDR3 loop: CASSLAGGEGNTIYF. CDR3 nucleotides: TGCGCCAGCAGCTTGGCAGGAGGGGAAGGAAACACCATATATTTT.

The chain has TRBV27 and TRBJ2-7; 7 positions match TRBD2. V lost 1 base and J lost 3; bases outside the gene matches: 15. Germline V gene lookup returns CDR1 MNHEY and CDR2 SMNVEV (reference sequence). The CDR3 length is 18 residues. CDR3 loop: CASSLLTRVGGSRYEQYF. The CDR3 region has the DNA TGTGCCAGCAGTTTATTGACCCGGGTTGGCGGGAGTCGCTACGAGCAGTACTTC.

The chain couples TRBV5-1 to TRBJ2-7; D is perhaps TRBD2 (5 bases). Trimming left V 2 bases short and J 2 bases short, with 11 bases between. The CDR3 length is 14 residues. Germline CDR1 is SGHRS and CDR2 is YFSETQ. The CDR3 DNA follows: TGCGCCAGCAGCTTTGTGAGCGGAGCCTACGAGCAGTACTTC. This codes for CASSFVSGAYEQYF.

The chain couples TRBV15 to TRBJ2-3; TRBD2 matches 12 bases. Germline loops: CDR1 LNHNV, CDR2 YYDKDF (reference sequence). This CDR3 has 17 amino acids. V shed 3 bases, J shed 6 bases, and the junction held 10 bases outside the gene matches. CDR3 amino acids: CATSSTLAGGRSDTQYF. CDR3 DNA sequence: TGTGCCACCAGCAGTACCCTAGCGGGGGGGCGATCGGATACGCAGTATTTT.

The chain is built from TRBV30 and TRBJ1-3; perhaps TRBD1 as D (5 bases). Germline V CDR1 and CDR2: GTSNPN, SVGIG (reference sequence). CDR3 length: 16 residues. The V end lost 0 bases, the J end lost 0 bases, and 12 bases lay between the germline ends. The CDR3 DNA reads TGTGCCTGGAGTGTTGGGGCAGCAAACTCTGGAAACACCATATATTTT. It is translated as CAWSVGAANSGNTIYF.